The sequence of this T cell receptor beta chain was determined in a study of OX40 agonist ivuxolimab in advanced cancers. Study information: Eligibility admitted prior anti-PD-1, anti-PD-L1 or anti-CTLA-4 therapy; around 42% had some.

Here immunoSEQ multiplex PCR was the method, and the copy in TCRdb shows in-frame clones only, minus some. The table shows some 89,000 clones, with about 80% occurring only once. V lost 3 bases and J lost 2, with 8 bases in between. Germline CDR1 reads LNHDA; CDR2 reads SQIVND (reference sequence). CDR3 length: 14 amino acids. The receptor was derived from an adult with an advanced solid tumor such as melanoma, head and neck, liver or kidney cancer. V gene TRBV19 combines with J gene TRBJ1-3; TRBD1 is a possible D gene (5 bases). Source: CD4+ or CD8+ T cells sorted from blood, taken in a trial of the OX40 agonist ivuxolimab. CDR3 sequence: CASSIPGAGNTIYF. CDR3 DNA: TGTGCCAGTAGTATCCCGGGGGCTGGAAACACCATATATTTT.